These T cell receptor beta chains were read from a single sample in a study of blood T cell repertoires in COVID-19. Profiling relied on immunoSEQ multiplex PCR, and the TCRdb table lists in-frame clones only, not all of them. The data hold 250,000 to 300,000 clones, with 89% observed a single time. Sequencing was performed on peripheral blood. The receptors shown here come from a woman in her 40s who had recovered from COVID-19. CDR3s include the opening cysteine and the closing phenylalanine or tryptophan. The order of the fields is J gene, D gene, V gene, CDR3 DNA, CDR3 protein. A D gene is named only where the DNA matches it firmly.

J: TRBJ2-7
D: NA
V: TRBV7-9
DNA: TGTGCCAGCAGCGCCCCCGGGACTTACTCCTACGAGCAGTACTTC
CDR3: CASSAPGTYSYEQYF

J: TRBJ1-1
D: NA
V: TRBV28
DNA: TGTGCCAGCAGTTTATCACCCGGACTGGACACTGAAGCTTTCTTT
CDR3: CASSLSPGLDTEAFF

J: TRBJ2-2
D: NA
V: TRBV2
DNA: TGTGCCAGCAGTGAAAGGGGAAGAACGGCCGGGGAGCTGTTTTTT
CDR3: CASSERGRTAGELFF

J: TRBJ2-7
D: NA
V: TRBV28
DNA: TGTGCCAGCAGTCCCAATTACGAGCAGTACTTC
CDR3: CASSPNYEQYF

J: TRBJ2-1
D: TRBD2
V: TRBV9
DNA: TGTGCCAGCAGCGTCGCGACTAGCGGGAGTCCACAGCAGTTCTTC
CDR3: CASSVATSGSPQQFF

J: TRBJ2-2
D: TRBD2
V: TRBV11-2
DNA: TGTGCCAGCAGACTAGCGGGAGATGGCACCGGGGAGCTGTTTTTT
CDR3: CASRLAGDGTGELFF

J: TRBJ2-7
D: NA
V: TRBV12-3/TRBV12-4
DNA: TGTGCCAGCACTGGACAGAGTACCTACGAGCAGTACTTC
CDR3: CASTGQSTYEQYF

J: TRBJ2-7
D: NA
V: TRBV2
DNA: TGTGCCAGCAGTGAGGCAGGGAAGAGGTACGAGCAGTACTTC
CDR3: CASSEAGKRYEQYF

J: TRBJ2-3
D: NA
V: TRBV29-1
DNA: TGCAGCGTAGTCCCCGAGGATACGCAGTATTTT
CDR3: CSVVPEDTQYF

J: TRBJ2-2
D: NA
V: TRBV7-2
DNA: TGTGCCAGCAGCTTAGTGGGGGCAGGCTGGGACACCGGGGAGCTGTTTTTT
CDR3: CASSLVGAGWDTGELFF

J: TRBJ2-1
D: NA
V: TRBV9
DNA: TGTGCCAGCAGCGTAGGGAGGGCCCCTTATGACAATGAGCAGTTCTTC
CDR3: CASSVGRAPYDNEQFF

J: TRBJ2-5
D: TRBD2
V: TRBV7-3
DNA: TGTGCCAGCAGCTCCCAGGGAGGGGAGACCCAGTACTTC
CDR3: CASSSQGGETQYF

J: TRBJ2-1
D: TRBD2
V: TRBV4-1
DNA: TGCGCCAGCAGCCAACCCCGTGCTAGCGGGGGTTACAATGAGCAGTTCTTC
CDR3: CASSQPRASGGYNEQFF

J: TRBJ2-7
D: TRBD2
V: TRBV30
DNA: TGTGCCTGGAGTCCAACTAGCGGGAGAAGCGAGCAGTACTTC
CDR3: CAWSPTSGRSEQYF

J: TRBJ2-5
D: NA
V: TRBV30
DNA: TGTGCCTGGAGTGTGCAGGCCCTCCAAGAGACCCAGTACTTC
CDR3: CAWSVQALQETQYF

J: TRBJ1-4
D: NA
V: TRBV4-2
DNA: TGTGCCAGCAGCCAAGGGACAGCAACTAATGAAAAACTGTTTTTT
CDR3: CASSQGTATNEKLFF

J: TRBJ2-5
D: NA
V: TRBV14
DNA: TGTGCCAGCAGCCAAGGCCTTGGGGGGGAGACCCAGTACTTC
CDR3: CASSQGLGGETQYF

J: TRBJ2-5
D: TRBD1
V: TRBV3-1/TRBV3-2
DNA: TGTGCCAGCAGCTACTCAACAGGGGGAGGAGAGACCCAGTACTTC
CDR3: CASSYSTGGGETQYF

J: TRBJ2-1
D: NA
V: TRBV23-1
DNA: TGCGCCAGCCAACAAGAGGTCTATGAGCAGTTCTTC
CDR3: CASQQEVYEQFF

J: TRBJ2-1
D: NA
V: TRBV7-3
DNA: TGTGCCAGCAGCTTAACGGGCGCCACACGGAATGAGCAGTTCTTC
CDR3: CASSLTGATRNEQFF

J: TRBJ2-7
D: NA
V: TRBV11-3
DNA: TGTGCCAGCAGCTTAGTAAGCAGGGTAGGCGAGCAGTACTTC
CDR3: CASSLVSRVGEQYF

J: TRBJ2-3
D: TRBD2
V: TRBV2
DNA: TGTGCCAGCAGTGGAGTAGCGGGGGATGTCACAGATACGCAGTATTTT
CDR3: CASSGVAGDVTDTQYF

J: TRBJ2-1
D: TRBD1
V: TRBV27
DNA: TGTGCCACCTTCAGGGGGAATGAGCAGTTCTTC
CDR3: CATFRGNEQFF

J: TRBJ1-1
D: NA
V: TRBV5-1
DNA: TGCGCCAGCAGACGGACAGAGTTGAACACTGAAGCTTTCTTT
CDR3: CASRRTELNTEAFF

J: TRBJ1-6
D: NA
V: TRBV27
DNA: TGTGCCAGCAGTTTCATGGCCCAGGGTGTCTCACCCCTCCACTTT
CDR3: CASSFMAQGVSPLHF

J: TRBJ2-6
D: NA
V: TRBV6-1
DNA: TGTGCCAGCAGTGATCACAGGAACTCTGGGGCCAACGTCCTGACTTTC
CDR3: CASSDHRNSGANVLTF

J: TRBJ2-2
D: TRBD2
V: TRBV3-1/TRBV3-2
DNA: TGTGCCAGCAGCCTAGCGGGAGGGAGCGCCGGGGAGCTGTTTTTT
CDR3: CASSLAGGSAGELFF

J: TRBJ2-3
D: TRBD1
V: TRBV3-1/TRBV3-2
DNA: TGTGCCAGCAGCAAAACAGGGGTCCACCTTAGCACAGATACGCAGTATTTT
CDR3: CASSKTGVHLSTDTQYF

J: TRBJ1-3
D: TRBD1
V: TRBV25-1
DNA: TGTGCCAGCAGTGCGACAGGGGCTGGAAACACCATATATTTT
CDR3: CASSATGAGNTIYF